The next 15 T cell receptor beta chains were all read from a single sample in a study of type 1 and type 2 diabetes patients. Amplification started from genomic DNA. A primer set of 30 forward and 13 reverse primers amplified the CDR3. MiXCR, applied by TCRdb to the multiplex PCR reads, yields one record per CDR3 protein. The repertoire has some 250,000 distinct CDR3 sequences, more than 40% of them found once; the top ten carry 12% to 15%. Sequenced input: peripheral blood mononuclear cells (PBMCs). All receptors derive from a man between 18 and 29 years old with type 2 diabetes.

As regards this clonotype: Given the absence of the conserved phenylalanine or tryptophan at the CDR3 end, a read error is likely. The rearrangement joins TRBV30 to TRBJ2-7; D not certain. The CDR3 extends over 14 amino acids. V was cut by 1 base and J by 4 bases, with 14 bases left in between. CDR1 is GTSNPN, CDR2 SVGIG, per germline (reference sequence). Here the CDR3 DNA reads TGTGCCTGGAGTGACCGTATTAGGCGGTACGAGCAGTACTTA. Protein sequence: CAWSDRIRRYEQYL.

This clonotype has just a few counts. The V call is TRBV2, the J call TRBJ2-7, with D maybe TRBD1 (5 bases). The germline V gene encodes CDR1 SNHLY and CDR2 FYNNEI. The V end lost 0 bases, the J end lost 7 bases, and 10 bases lay between the germline ends. This CDR3 spans 13 amino acids. The DNA of the CDR3 is TGTGCCAGCAGTGAAGCCAGGGAAGGTGAGCAGTACTTC. It codes for CASSEAREGEQYF.

This clonotype was counted a few times. The CDR3, as DNA: TGCGCCAGCAGCCAAGAGGTATATAATGAGGGACTGACAGATACGCAGTATTTT. Translated, it gives CASSQEVYNEGLTDTQYF. The chain uses TRBV4-1 and TRBJ2-3; the D gene is possibly TRBD2 (6 bases). Germline V gene data show CDR1 as MGHRA and CDR2 as YSYEKL. The V end lost 0 bases, the J end lost 3 bases, and 19 bases lay between the germline ends. This CDR3 contains 18 residues.

This clonotype turned up a few times. The J gene is TRBJ2-7, the V gene TRBV10-2; D assignment may be TRBD1 or TRBD2 (5 bases each). Trimming removed 6 bases at V and 2 bases at J, with 14 bases between. This CDR3 has 14 residues. Germline V CDR1 and CDR2: WSHSY, SAAADI. The chain's CDR3 is CASRDTGAAYEQYF. Written as DNA, the CDR3 is TGCGCCAGCAGAGATACAGGAGCGGCCTACGAGCAGTACTTC.

This clonotype was detected a few times. The genes are TRBV19 and TRBJ1-1; D is ambiguous. V shed 3 bases and J shed 6 bases, with 14 bases lying between them. Germline CDR1 and CDR2: LNHDA and SQIVND (reference sequence). This CDR3 contains 14 residues. The CDR3 DNA is TGTGCCAGTAGTATCGGGCTCGCCCCCCCTGAAGCTTTCTTT. Protein product: CASSIGLAPPEAFF.

Regarding this clonotype: At one of its ends the junction is not consistent with the germline gene, which may arise from a read error. The gene calls are TRBV10-3 and TRBJ1-4; D not certain. Germline CDR1 and CDR2: ENHRY and SYGVKD. This CDR3 region has 13 residues. DNA of the CDR3: TGTGCCATCAGTGAAAGGACCGAGGAAAAACCGTTTTTT. Translated, it gives CAISERTEEKPFF.

The chain carries TRBV7-2 and TRBJ2-1; no firm D call. The CDR3 covers 15 residues. Per the germline V gene, CDR1 is SGHTA and CDR2 is FQGNSA. Trimming cost V 2 bases and J 6 bases, with 14 bases left between them. The CDR3 reads CASSLQDVPRNEQFF. The CDR3 region has the DNA TGTGCCAGCAGCTTACAGGACGTCCCACGCAATGAGCAGTTCTTC. The full variable domain, completed using reference TRBV7-2 and TRBJ2-1, is GAGVSQSPSNKVTEKGKDVELRCDPISGHTALYWYRQSLGQGLEFLIYFQGNSAPDKSGLPSDRFSAERTGGSVSTLTIQRTQQEDSAVYLCASSLQDVPRNEQFFGPGTRLTVL.

CDR3 loop: CSGSAGGSSYNEQFF. The CDR3 DNA sequence: TGCAGTGGGTCGGCGGGGGGGAGCTCCTACAATGAGCAGTTCTTC. The rearrangement joins TRBV20-1 to TRBJ2-1; 9 nucleotides align to TRBD2. Losses at the gene ends were 7 bases for V and 0 bases for J; bases not matched to a gene: 7. The germline V gene encodes CDR1 DFQATT and CDR2 SNEGSKA (reference sequence). The CDR3 is 15 residues long.

This clonotype appeared a few times. This rearrangement joins TRBV11-2 to TRBJ2-5; 7 bases agree with TRBD1. V lost 4 bases, J lost 0 bases, and 8 bases stayed unmatched. The length of the CDR3 is 16 residues. Germline V gene data show CDR1 as SGHAT and CDR2 as FQNNGV. CDR3 nucleotides: TGTGCCAGCAGCTACCTAGGACAGGCCTACCAAGAGACCCAGTACTTC. This codes for CASSYLGQAYQETQYF. Full variable domain (remainder filled in from reference TRBV11-2 and TRBJ2-5): EAGVAQSPRYKIIEKRQSVAFWCNPISGHATLYWYQQILGQGPKLLIQFQNNGVVDDSQLPKDRFSAERLKGVDSTLKIQPAKLEDSAVYLCASSYLGQAYQETQYFGPGTRLLVL.

The rearrangement links TRBV18 to TRBJ1-3; 8 bases map to TRBD1. CDR1 is KGHSH and CDR2 is LQKENI in the germline V gene. The CDR3 covers 15 residues. V lost 6 bases to trimming and J lost 9 bases; unmatched junction nucleotides: 13. The CDR3 region is CASSPGTGGVVTIYF. The DNA for the CDR3 is TGTGCCAGCTCGCCCGGGACAGGCGGCGTTGTCACCATATATTTT.

The CDR3 protein is CASSLAKGINYGYTF. CDR3 bases: TGTGCCAGCAGTTTAGCGAAGGGAATTAACTATGGCTACACCTTC. This sequence joins TRBV12-3 or TRBV12-4 and TRBJ1-2; no firm D call. Between the trimmed V and J ends, which lost 0 bases and 1 base, there was a span of 9 bases. The CDR3 is 15 amino acids.

As for this clonotype: A much larger clone lies one base from this, so it may be a read error. The V gene is TRBV2, the J gene TRBJ2-2; D is perhaps TRBD1 (5 bases). The CDR3 is 14 residues long. Germline CDR1 reads SNHLY; CDR2 reads FYNNEI. V was clipped by 6 bases and J by 5 bases, with 13 bases between them. The DNA for the CDR3 is TGTGCCAGCAGCCCCAGGGATCGGACCGGGGAGCTGTTTTTT. This codes for CASSPRDRTGELFF. Full variable domain (outside the CDR3, taken from reference TRBV2 and TRBJ2-2): EPEVTQTPSHQVTQMGQEVILRCVPISNHLYFYWYRQILGQKVEFLVSFYNNEISEKSEIFDDQFSVERPDGSNFTLKIRSTKLEDSAMYFCASSPRDRTGELFFGEGSRLTVL.

The V call is TRBV28, the J call TRBJ2-7; D call uncertain. This CDR3 is 13 amino acids long. Germline CDR1 and CDR2: MDHEN and SYDVKM. V dropped 5 bases and J dropped 4 bases, with 12 bases sitting between them. CDR3 loop: CASSLDGFYEQYF. As DNA, the CDR3 is TGTGCCAGCAGTCTGGACGGTTTTTACGAGCAGTACTTC.

This chain uses TRBV19 with TRBJ2-5, with 8 positions matching TRBD1. Germline CDR1 LNHDA, CDR2 SQIVND (reference sequence). This CDR3 has 14 residues. Germline trimming cut 5 bases from V and 0 bases from J; bases unmatched to any gene: 2. CDR3 bases: TGTGCCAGTAGTCGGGACAGGCACCAAGAGACCCAGTACTTC. Translating it yields CASSRDRHQETQYF. Drawing the rest from reference TRBV19 and TRBJ2-5, the complete variable domain is DGGITQSPKYLFRKEGQNVTLSCEQNLNHDAMYWYRQDPGQGLRLIYYSQIVNDFQKGDIAEGYSVSREKKESFPLTVTSAQKNPTAFYLCASSRDRHQETQYFGPGTRLLVL.

CDR3 amino acids: CASSISFNGMRSSYEQYF. The CDR3 DNA reads TGTGCCAGTAGTATTTCGTTTAACGGTATGAGGAGCTCCTACGAGCAGTACTTC. The chain carries TRBV19 and TRBJ2-7; D unclear. V was shortened by 3 bases and J by 0 bases, with 21 bases between the two germline ends. The germline V gene has CDR1 LNHDA and CDR2 SQIVND (reference sequence). There are 18 residues in the CDR3.